The clone carrying this TCR beta chain was found many times. The data were taken from a study of T-cell reconstitution after alpha-beta-depleted transplantation in children. As it was prepared, the TCRbeta library received unique molecular identifiers. TCRdb re-analysed the PCR reads in MiXCR, keeping a single row per CDR3 protein. This sample has roughly 590,000 distinct CDR3 sequences, with around a sixth found just once. Trimming cost V 6 bases and J 5 bases; bases outside gene matches: 8. There are 14 residues in the CDR3. Germline CDR1 reads DFQATT; CDR2 reads SNEGSKA (reference sequence). This chain uses TRBV20-1 with TRBJ2-1, with 9 positions matching TRBD2. This TCR was recovered from a human donor who donated a stem cell graft to a child with acute myeloid leukemia. The sample here was PBMCs from the stem cell graft donor, taken from the stem cell graft. CDR3 bases: TGCAGTGCCTCCGGGACTAGCAGAAACAATGAGCAGTTCTTC. It translates to CSASGTSRNNEQFF.